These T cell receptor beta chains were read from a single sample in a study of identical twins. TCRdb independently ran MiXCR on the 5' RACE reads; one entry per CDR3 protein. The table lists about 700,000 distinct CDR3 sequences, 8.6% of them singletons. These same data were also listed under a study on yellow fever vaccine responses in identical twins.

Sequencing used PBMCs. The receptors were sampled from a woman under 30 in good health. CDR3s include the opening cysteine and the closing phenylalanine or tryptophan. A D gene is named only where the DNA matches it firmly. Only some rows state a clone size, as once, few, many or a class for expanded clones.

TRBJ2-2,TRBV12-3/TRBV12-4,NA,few,TGTGCCAGCAGCTCCCTTCCTGTGGGGGTTCCCGGGGAGCTGTTTTTT,CASSSLPVGVPGELFF
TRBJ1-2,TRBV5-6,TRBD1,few,TGTGCCAGCAGCCGCGGGACAGGTACTTATGGCTACACCTTC,CASSRGTGTYGYTF
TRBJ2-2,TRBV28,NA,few,TGTGCCAGCAGTTTATCCGGCGGGATTAACACCGGGGAGCTGTTTTTT,CASSLSGGINTGELFF
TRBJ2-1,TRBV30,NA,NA,TGTGCCTGGAGTGTACGCCTAGCCCACAATGAGCAGTTCTTC,CAWSVRLAHNEQFF
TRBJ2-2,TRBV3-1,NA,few,TGTGCCAGCAGTCCTACCCCGACAGTCAACACCGGGGAGCTGTTTTTT,CASSPTPTVNTGELFF
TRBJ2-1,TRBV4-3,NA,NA,TGCGCCAGCAGCCAAGTGGCGACTACGTACAATGAGCAGTTCTTC,CASSQVATTYNEQFF
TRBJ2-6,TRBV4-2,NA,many,TGTGCCAGCAGCCAAGGGGCCGAGTCTGGGGCCAACGTCCTGACTTTC,CASSQGAESGANVLTF
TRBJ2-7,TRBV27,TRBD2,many,TGTGCCAGCAGTTCCAGACTAGCGGGGAGCTCGGAGCAGTACTTC,CASSSRLAGSSEQYF
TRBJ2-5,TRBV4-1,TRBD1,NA,TGCGCCAGCAGCCAGCCGGGACAGCTGAAAGAGACCCAGTACTTC,CASSQPGQLKETQYF
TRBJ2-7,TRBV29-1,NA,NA,TGCAGCGTTGAAGAGACGGGCAATACCTACGAGCAGTACTTC,CSVEETGNTYEQYF
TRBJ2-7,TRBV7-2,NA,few,TGTGCCAGCAGCTTAGCGCGGTTCTACGAGCAGTACTTC,CASSLARFYEQYF
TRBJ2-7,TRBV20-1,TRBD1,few,TGCAGTGCCTCCAGAGGGACAGGGGTTTGGGAGCAGTACTTC,CSASRGTGVWEQYF
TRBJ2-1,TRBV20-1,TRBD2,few,TGCAGTGCCCCCCACTGGCTAGCGGGGACCAATGAGCAGTTCTTC,CSAPHWLAGTNEQFF
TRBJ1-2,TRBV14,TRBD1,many,TGTGCCAGCAGCTCGCGGGGAGGACAGGCAAACTATGGCTACACCTTC,CASSSRGGQANYGYTF
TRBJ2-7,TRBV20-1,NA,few,TGCAGTGCTAGAGGGGCCCTGCTCTACGAGCAGTACTTC,CSARGALLYEQYF
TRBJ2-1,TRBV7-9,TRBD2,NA,TGTGCCAGCAGCTCTAAAAGGGGAGCGGGAGTCACAAATGAGCAGTTCTTC,CASSSKRGAGVTNEQFF
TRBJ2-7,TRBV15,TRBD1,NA,TGTGCCACCAGCAGGCCGTCTTTGGGACAGTCGAACGAGCAGTACTTC,CATSRPSLGQSNEQYF
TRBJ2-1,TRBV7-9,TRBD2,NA,TGTGCCAGCAGCGGGGGACTAGCGGGAGTAGGGGATGAGCAGTTCTTC,CASSGGLAGVGDEQFF
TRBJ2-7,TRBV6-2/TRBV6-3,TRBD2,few,TGTGCCAGCAGTCCGCGGACTAGCGGGAGAGGCGAGCAGTACTTC,CASSPRTSGRGEQYF
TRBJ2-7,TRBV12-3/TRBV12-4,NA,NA,TGTGCCAGCAGTTTAGGGTCCCGGGGCCGCCACGAGCAGTACTTC,CASSLGSRGRHEQYF
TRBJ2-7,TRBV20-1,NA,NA,TGCAGTGCTAGTTGGCAGGGTCTCTACGAGCAGTACTTC,CSASWQGLYEQYF
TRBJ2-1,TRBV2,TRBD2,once,TGTACCTTCAGAACCGGGACTAGCGGGGGGACCTCCTACAATGAGCAGTTCTTC,CTFRTGTSGGTSYNEQFF